The 9 T cell receptor beta chains presented below share a single source sample, sequenced in a study of blood T cell repertoires in COVID-19. Sequencing used immunoSEQ multiplex PCR; TCRdb keeps in-frame clones, though not all of them. In the table there are tens of thousands of clones, around 80% of which are singletons. The specimen was peripheral blood. Receptors originate from a woman of 80 years or more with acute or convalescent COVID-19.

This clone was detected only a few times. The CDR3 DNA is TGTGCCAGCAGCCTTCAGGGGTCGGGCACAGATACGCAGTATTTT. It encodes CASSLQGSGTDTQYF. V and J are TRBV5-4 and TRBJ2-3; D might be TRBD1 (6 bases). V lost 4 bases to trimming and J lost 1 base, with 13 bases between them. Germline V CDR1 and CDR2: SGHNT, YYREEE (reference sequence). The CDR3 runs 15 residues.

On this clone: Different DNA sequences within this sample yield the same CDR3. The chain links TRBV5-1 to TRBJ2-7; possible D gene TRBD1, 6 bases. This CDR3 contains 12 residues. With 1 base removed from V and 4 bases from J, the gap between germline ends came to 6 bases. CDR1 is SGHRS and CDR2 is YFSETQ in the germline V gene. CDR3 residues: CASSLQGYEQYF. The CDR3 region has the DNA TGCGCCAGCAGCTTGCAGGGGTACGAGCAGTACTTC. Filled out from reference TRBV5-1 and TRBJ2-7, the complete variable domain reads KAGVTQTPRYLIKTRGQQVTLSCSPISGHRSVSWYQQTPGQGLQFLFEYFSETQRNKGNFPGRFSGRQFSNSRSEMNVSTLELGDSALYLCASSLQGYEQYFGPGTRLTVT.

V is TRBV27 and J is TRBJ2-6; D not resolved. This CDR3 spans 15 amino acids. CDR1 MNHEY and CDR2 SMNVEV come from the germline V gene (reference sequence). Trimming removed 4 bases at V and 0 bases at J, with 7 bases between. Written as DNA, the CDR3 is TGTGCCAGCAGTTCATACACCTCTGGGGCCAACGTCCTGACTTTC. Its protein product is CASSSYTSGANVLTF.

The chain is built from TRBV5-4 and TRBJ1-2, with TRBD1 identical over 7 bases. The V and J ends lost 0 bases and 7 bases, in that order; junction bases with no gene match: 6. Germline CDR1 and CDR2: SGHNT and YYREEE (reference sequence). This CDR3 has 14 residues. The CDR3 region is CASSLEGAQGGYTF. As DNA, the CDR3 is TGTGCCAGCAGCTTGGAGGGGGCTCAAGGTGGCTACACCTTC.

The V and J genes are TRBV7-6 and TRBJ2-5; 12 bases agree with TRBD2. Germline V lookup: CDR1 SGHVS, CDR2 FNYEAQ. Trimming removed 3 bases from V and 0 bases from J; junction bases left unmatched: 8. The CDR3 spans 18 residues. CDR3: CASSLLAGGPLYQETQYF. CDR3 nucleotide sequence: TGTGCCAGCAGCTTGCTAGCGGGAGGGCCCCTGTACCAAGAGACCCAGTACTTC.

This sequence joins TRBV29-1 and TRBJ1-2; D might be TRBD1 (6 bases). The CDR3 is made up of 15 amino acids. From germline, CDR1 is SQVTM and CDR2 ANQGSEA. V shed 4 bases and J shed 7 bases, with 22 bases lying between them. This chain's CDR3 is CSVADTTGPLGGYTF. CDR3 DNA: TGCAGCGTTGCTGATACCACAGGGCCCCTGGGTGGCTACACCTTC.

V usage is TRBV6-5 and J usage is TRBJ1-3; a possible D gene is TRBD1 (6 bases). CDR1 is MNHEY, CDR2 SVGAGI, per germline. V lost 4 bases to trimming and J lost 0 bases, with 13 bases between them. CDR3 length: 16 residues. DNA for the CDR3: TGTGCCAGCAGTTCACAGGGAGCAGACTCTGGAAACACCATATATTTT. It specifies CASSSQGADSGNTIYF.

The rearrangement links TRBV5-4 to TRBJ2-2; TRBD2 matches 8 bases. V gave up 5 bases and J gave up 0 bases; unmatched junction bases: 3. Germline-derived CDR1 and CDR2 are SGHNT and YYREEE (reference sequence). The CDR3 extends over 15 amino acids. The DNA for the CDR3 is TGTGCCAGCAGGGAGGGACTAGCGAACACCGGGGAGCTGTTTTTT. It translates to CASREGLANTGELFF.

The rearrangement uses TRBV4-3 and TRBJ2-4; 8 nucleotides line up with TRBD1. Germline CDR1 is LGHNA and CDR2 is YSLEER. V was clipped by 5 bases and J by 6 bases; unmatched bases: 6. The CDR3 runs 14 residues. The CDR3 sequence: CASSTTGQGNIQYF. CDR3 nucleotides: TGCGCCAGCAGCACTACCGGACAGGGAAACATTCAGTACTTC.